A single sample gave rise to the 9 T cell receptor beta chains below, sequenced in a study of blood T cell repertoires in COVID-19. Clones were sequenced by immunoSEQ multiplex PCR, and TCRdb holds only the in-frame ones, with some missing. The data show about 400,000 clones, about nine tenths seen once. The sequenced sample was PBMCs or T cells enriched from blood (not recorded which). Every receptor here comes from a woman aged 25 to 39 who had recovered from COVID-19.

The V gene is TRBV7-9, the J gene TRBJ1-4; the match to TRBD1 covers 10 bases. Germline CDR1 and CDR2: SEHNR and FQNEAQ (reference sequence). The length of the CDR3 is 15 residues. V lost 5 bases to trimming and J lost 0 bases; unmatched junction nucleotides: 0. DNA for the CDR3: TGTGCCAGCAGCGGACAGGGGGCAACTAATGAAAAACTGTTTTTT. It specifies CASSGQGATNEKLFF.

The chain couples TRBV2 to TRBJ1-1; D is perhaps TRBD1 (5 bases). Trimming stripped 8 bases from V and 0 bases from J, with 13 bases between. CDR3 length: 14 amino acids. Germline CDR1 SNHLY, CDR2 FYNNEI. In DNA form, the CDR3 reads TGTGCCAGCGGGTCAGGGTCCATGAACACTGAAGCTTTCTTT. Its protein is CASGSGSMNTEAFF.

This clone showed up just once. The chain combines TRBV7-3 with TRBJ2-3, with 7 bases matching TRBD2. CDR3 size: 13 residues. Germline CDR1 is SGHTA and CDR2 is FQGTGA. V was pared by 3 bases and J by 6 bases, with 3 bases of the junction left unmatched. DNA of the CDR3: TGTGCCAGCAGCTTCAAAGCGGGGGATACGCAGTATTTT. As protein: CASSFKAGDTQYF. The entire variable domain, with the rest obtained from reference TRBV7-3 and TRBJ2-3, is as follows: GAGVSQTPSNKVTEKGKYVELRCDPISGHTALYWYRQSLGQGPEFLIYFQGTGAADDSGLPNDRFFAVRPEGSVSTLKIQRTERGDSAVYLCASSFKAGDTQYFGPGTRLTVL.

This clone was seen a handful of times. The chain carries TRBV27 and TRBJ1-2; 7 positions match TRBD1. Germline V gene data show CDR1 as MNHEY and CDR2 as SMNVEV (reference sequence). V shed 4 bases and J 6 bases; nucleotides not matched to a gene: 2. This CDR3 comprises 12 residues. The CDR3 DNA sequence: TGTGCCAGCAGTTCCGGGACAGATGGCTACACCTTC. This gives the protein CASSSGTDGYTF.

The chain carries TRBV20-1 and TRBJ1-2; no reliable D call. Trimming stripped 3 bases from V and 5 bases from J, with 10 bases between. CDR1 is DFQATT, CDR2 SNEGSKA, per germline (reference sequence). CDR3 length equals 12 residues. The CDR3 is CSASPGQYGYTF. The CDR3 DNA reads as TGCAGTGCTAGTCCAGGCCAATATGGCTACACCTTC.

This clone was detected a few times. The V gene is TRBV10-1, the J gene TRBJ2-2; 9 bases agree with TRBD1. The CDR3 loop spans 14 amino acids. From germline, CDR1 is WNHNN and CDR2 SYGVQD (reference sequence). V shed 7 bases, J shed 6 bases, and the junction held 6 bases outside the gene matches. The CDR3: CASTVGQGSGELFF. The CDR3 DNA reads TGCGCCAGCACTGTGGGACAGGGATCCGGGGAGCTGTTTTTT.

With regard to this clone: A junction end diverges from the germline sequence, so it may reflect a read error. The chain joins TRBV7-9 to TRBJ1-1; 7 bases are a match to TRBD1. The germline V gene has CDR1 SEHNR and CDR2 FQNEAQ (reference sequence). CDR3 length equals 16 residues. DNA for the CDR3: TGTGCCAGCACCTTATCCTGGGACAGTATGAACACTGAAGCTTTCTTT. Its protein product is CASTLSWDSMNTEAFF.

This chain connects TRBV2 to TRBJ2-2; 8 nucleotides line up with TRBD1. CDR3 length: 13 amino acids. Germline CDR1 is SNHLY and CDR2 is FYNNEI. The V and J ends lost 8 bases and 4 bases, in that order; junction bases with no gene match: 3. The CDR3 sequence: CASGQGATGELFF. In nucleotides, the CDR3 is TGTGCCAGCGGACAGGGTGCCACCGGGGAGCTGTTTTTT.

This chain links TRBV5-1 with TRBJ2-5; weak D call: TRBD1 (6 bases). CDR3 length: 14 amino acids. Germline CDR1 and CDR2: SGHRS and YFSETQ. Between the trimmed V and J ends, which lost 2 bases and 2 bases, there was a span of 10 bases. The CDR3 DNA is TGCGCCAGCAGCTTAGGGACACCTCAAGAGACCCAGTACTTC. Translation gives CASSLGTPQETQYF.